Listed here are 19 T cell receptor beta chains from one sample, sequenced in a study of yellow fever vaccine responses in identical twins. One entry per CDR3 protein results from TCRdb running MiXCR on the RT-PCR reads. This table has some 2,500 distinct CDR3 sequences, around 8.7% appearing once. The sample consisted of T cells from blood (PBMCs), unsorted or a sorted subset (not recorded which), taken 2 to 3 years after vaccination. Receptors were obtained from a woman younger than 30 who received the yellow fever vaccine.

Only a few counts were recorded for this clonotype. The chain joins TRBV11-1 to TRBJ1-1; D is undetermined. V was shortened by 1 base and J by 1 base, with 4 bases between the two germline ends. Germline V gene lookup returns CDR1 SGHAT and CDR2 FQDESV (reference sequence). This CDR3 spans 13 amino acids. CDR3 coding DNA: TGTGCCAGCAGCTTAGATAGGAACACTGAAGCTTTCTTT. Amino acids: CASSLDRNTEAFF.

This clonotype is medium-sized. The genes are TRBV7-8 and TRBJ2-1; 7 bases agree with TRBD2. CDR3 length: 17 amino acids. Germline CDR1 SGHVS, CDR2 FQNEAQ. V shed 0 bases and J 0 bases; nucleotides not matched to a gene: 5. Here the CDR3 reads CASSLALGGSSYNEQFF. CDR3 bases: TGTGCCAGCAGCTTAGCGTTGGGCGGGAGCTCCTACAATGAGCAGTTCTTC.

There are a few counts of this clonotype. The chain combines TRBV4-2 with TRBJ2-1; 9 positions match TRBD2. The CDR3 loop spans 16 amino acids. Unmatched junction bases numbered 6, after V lost 0 bases and J lost 6 bases. CDR1 and CDR2 (germline): LGHNA, YNFKEQ. CDR3 in amino acids: CASSQELAGRFNEQFF. Here the CDR3 DNA reads TGTGCCAGCAGCCAAGAACTAGCGGGCCGCTTCAATGAGCAGTTCTTC.

This clonotype was counted a few times. The chain has TRBV28 and TRBJ2-3, with 8 bases matching TRBD1. With 3 bases clipped from V and 6 bases from J, the junction kept 8 bases outside the gene matches. Germline V gene lookup returns CDR1 MDHEN and CDR2 SYDVKM. There are 15 residues in the CDR3. Here the CDR3 reads CASSFQDRAFDTQYF. The CDR3 bases are TGTGCCAGCAGTTTCCAGGACAGGGCTTTCGATACGCAGTATTTT.

This clonotype was seen a handful of times. J is TRBJ2-1 and V is TRBV12-3 or TRBV12-4; 7 bases are shared with TRBD2. Trimming at V came to 3 bases and at J to 8 bases, leaving 7 bases not matched to a gene. The CDR3 has 14 amino acids. CDR3 protein: CASSFEGGPHEQFF. The CDR3 nucleotides are TGTGCCAGCAGTTTCGAGGGAGGGCCCCATGAGCAGTTCTTC.

The table lists this clonotype with a few counts. The CDR3 sequence is CASSIRDRGYEQYF. CDR3 sequence (DNA): TGTGCCAGTAGTATCCGGGACAGGGGCTACGAGCAGTACTTC. This chain links TRBV19 with TRBJ2-7; 10 nucleotides line up with TRBD1. Looked up from germline, CDR1 is LNHDA and CDR2 is SQIVND (reference sequence). The CDR3 runs to 14 residues. J gave up 3 bases and V 3 bases, and 2 bases lay outside the gene matches. The full variable domain, completed using reference TRBV19 and TRBJ2-7, is DGGITQSPKYLFRKEGQNVTLSCEQNLNHDAMYWYRQDPGQGLRLIYYSQIVNDFQKGDIAEGYSVSREKKESFPLTVTSAQKNPTAFYLCASSIRDRGYEQYFGPGTRLTVT.

This clonotype was counted a few times. CDR3 amino acids: CASSYSFSDPGADTQYF. CDR3 nucleotides: TGTGCCAGCAGTTACTCGTTTTCGGATCCCGGGGCAGATACGCAGTATTTT. The chain joins TRBV6-5 to TRBJ2-3; D possibly corresponds to TRBD2 (5 bases). Trimming shortened V by 0 bases and J by 4 bases, and 17 bases separated the two germline ends. There are 17 residues in the CDR3. The germline CDR1 and CDR2 sequences are MNHEY and SVGAGI.

The rearrangement joins TRBV4-1 to TRBJ1-2; maybe TRBD1 (5 bases). Germline values: CDR1 MGHRA, CDR2 YSYEKL. Trimming pared 1 base from V and 3 bases from J, leaving 12 bases between. This CDR3 contains 15 residues. The CDR3 spells CASSQGAGSDYGYTF. The CDR3 bases are TGCGCCAGCAGCCAAGGGGCAGGGAGCGACTATGGCTACACCTTC.

The chain links TRBV15 to TRBJ2-7, with D possibly TRBD2 on 6 matching bases. The CDR3 totals 14 residues. Germline CDR1 and CDR2: LNHNV and YYDKDF (reference sequence). V was pared by 3 bases and J by 2 bases, with 11 bases between. This chain's CDR3 is CATSREAGAYEQYF. The CDR3 DNA reads TGTGCCACCAGCAGGGAAGCGGGCGCCTACGAGCAGTACTTC.

Only a few counts were recorded for this clonotype. This chain links TRBV10-1 with TRBJ2-1; D uncertain. The V end was cut by 6 bases, the J end by 9 bases, with 15 bases between. In germline, CDR1 is WNHNN, CDR2 SYGVQD (reference sequence). The CDR3 totals 13 residues. CDR3 nucleotide sequence: TGCGCCAGCAGGCCCTCTTTGGTAGGTGAGCAGTTCTTC. Protein sequence: CASRPSLVGEQFF.

The chain links TRBV11-2 to TRBJ2-7; D gene unclear. V was cut by 6 bases and J by 4 bases, with 7 bases left in between. The germline gives CDR1 SGHAT, CDR2 FQNNGV. There are 11 residues in the CDR3. The CDR3 region has the DNA TGTGCCAGCAGTCCCGCATACGAGCAGTACTTC. This translates into CASSPAYEQYF.

By its share, this clonotype is medium-sized. The chain carries TRBV6-1 and TRBJ1-1, with TRBD1 matching over 10 bases. Germline loops: CDR1 MNHNS, CDR2 SASEGT. This CDR3 spans 17 amino acids. The V and J ends lost 7 bases and 3 bases, in that order; junction bases with no gene match: 14. The CDR3 protein is CASMGRQGANKDTEAFF. As DNA, the CDR3 is TGTGCCAGCATGGGGAGACAGGGGGCCAATAAGGACACTGAAGCTTTCTTT.

The V call is TRBV7-6, the J call TRBJ1-5; D not resolved. The V and J ends lost 5 bases and 5 bases respectively, with 10 bases between them. The CDR3 length is 13 residues. Germline V gives CDR1 SGHVS, CDR2 FNYEAQ. The CDR3 is CASSTGRYQPQHF. Written as DNA, the CDR3 is TGTGCCAGCAGCACCGGACGGTATCAGCCCCAGCATTTT.

In its sample, this clonotype is medium-sized. The chain has TRBV10-3 and TRBJ1-1, with TRBD1 as a possible D gene (5 bases). The CDR3 totals 13 residues. V was pared by 3 bases and J by 2 bases, with 7 bases between. Germline V gene lookup returns CDR1 ENHRY and CDR2 SYGVKD. This CDR3 is CAISDRVNTEAFF. The CDR3 DNA sequence: TGTGCCATCAGTGACAGGGTAAACACTGAAGCTTTCTTT.

This chain joins TRBV10-3 and TRBJ2-2; D may be TRBD2 (6 bases). The length of the CDR3 is 12 residues. V dropped 7 bases and J dropped 10 bases, with 13 bases sitting between them. CDR1 and CDR2 from the germline V gene are ENHRY and SYGVKD. CDR3 protein: CAITDGGMELFF. The CDR3 bases are TGTGCCATCACGGACGGGGGAATGGAGCTGTTTTTT.

The table lists this clonotype with a few counts. The rearrangement joins TRBV29-1 to TRBJ1-2; D gene ambiguous. Deletions cut 5 bases from V and 8 bases from J, with 15 bases between. CDR3 length equals 12 residues. Germline V gene data show CDR1 as SQVTM and CDR2 as ANQGSEA. CDR3 nucleotides: TGCAGCGTTTCCGAAACCCGGACGGGCTACACCTTC. It is translated as CSVSETRTGYTF.

There are a few counts of this clonotype. The J gene is TRBJ2-3, the V gene TRBV5-1; 9 nucleotides align to TRBD2. Germline assignment: CDR1 SGHRS and CDR2 YFSETQ. The V segment lost 6 bases and the J segment 8 bases; nucleotides outside the gene matches: 7. This CDR3 has 13 residues. CDR3 amino acids: CASNPSGAVTQYF. CDR3 sequence (DNA): TGCGCCAGCAATCCTAGCGGGGCAGTTACGCAGTATTTT. The full variable domain, in which reference TRBV5-1 and TRBJ2-3 provide the parts outside the CDR3, is KAGVTQTPRYLIKTRGQQVTLSCSPISGHRSVSWYQQTPGQGLQFLFEYFSETQRNKGNFPGRFSGRQFSNSRSEMNVSTLELGDSALYLCASNPSGAVTQYFGPGTRLTVL.

The gene calls are TRBV5-1 and TRBJ2-1, with 10 positions matching TRBD1. Trimming cost V 0 bases and J 8 bases; bases outside gene matches: 5. The CDR3 has 15 amino acids. Germline lookup yields CDR1 SGHRS and CDR2 YFSETQ. CDR3 DNA sequence: TGCGCCAGCAGCTTGGGGGGACAGGGGTGGGATGAGCAGTTCTTC. As protein: CASSLGGQGWDEQFF. The variable domain in full, with the rest retrieved from reference TRBV5-1 and TRBJ2-1, is KAGVTQTPRYLIKTRGQQVTLSCSPISGHRSVSWYQQTPGQGLQFLFEYFSETQRNKGNFPGRFSGRQFSNSRSEMNVSTLELGDSALYLCASSLGGQGWDEQFFGPGTRLTVL.

This clonotype has more than one count but fewer than ten. Compared with germline, one end of the junction differs, possibly owing to a read error. This chain connects TRBV11-3 to TRBJ2-7; D gene unclear. The CDR3 covers 13 residues. CDR1 and CDR2 from the germline V gene are SGHNT and YENEEA. CDR3 amino acids: CASSLVRSFEQYF. CDR3 in DNA: TGTGCCAGCAGCTTAGTTAGGTCCTTCGAGCAGTACTTC.